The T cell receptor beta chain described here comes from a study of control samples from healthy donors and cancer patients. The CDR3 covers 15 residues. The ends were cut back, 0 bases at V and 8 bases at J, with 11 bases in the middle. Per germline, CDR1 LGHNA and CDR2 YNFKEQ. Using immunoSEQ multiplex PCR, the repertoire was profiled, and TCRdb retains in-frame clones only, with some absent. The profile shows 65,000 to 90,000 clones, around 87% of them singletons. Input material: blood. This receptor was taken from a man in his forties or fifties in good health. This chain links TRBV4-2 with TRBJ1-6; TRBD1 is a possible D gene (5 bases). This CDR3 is CASSQDPQGDSPLHF. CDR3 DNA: TGTGCCAGCAGCCAAGATCCGCAGGGAGATTCACCCCTCCACTTT.